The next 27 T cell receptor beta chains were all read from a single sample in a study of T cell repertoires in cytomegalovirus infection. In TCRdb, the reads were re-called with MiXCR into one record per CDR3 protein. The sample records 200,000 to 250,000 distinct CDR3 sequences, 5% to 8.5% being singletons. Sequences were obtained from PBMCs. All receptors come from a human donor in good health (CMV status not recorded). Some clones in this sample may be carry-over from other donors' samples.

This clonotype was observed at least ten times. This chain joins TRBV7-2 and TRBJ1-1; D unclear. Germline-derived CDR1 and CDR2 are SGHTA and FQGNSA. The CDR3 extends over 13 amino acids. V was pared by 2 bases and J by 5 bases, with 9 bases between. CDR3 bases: TGTGCCAGCAGCTTAAAGTGGGAGACTGAAGCTTTCTTT. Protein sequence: CASSLKWETEAFF.

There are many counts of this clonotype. As DNA, the CDR3 is TGTGCCGTGTCCGGGACAGATTACATGAACACTGAAGCTTTCTTT. It codes for CAVSGTDYMNTEAFF. This rearrangement joins TRBV6-2 or TRBV6-3 to TRBJ1-1; TRBD1 matches 7 bases. The V gene end was trimmed by 11 bases and the J gene end by 0 bases; junction bases not matched to a gene: 12. Germline V CDR1 and CDR2: MNHEY, SVGEGT. There are 15 residues in the CDR3.

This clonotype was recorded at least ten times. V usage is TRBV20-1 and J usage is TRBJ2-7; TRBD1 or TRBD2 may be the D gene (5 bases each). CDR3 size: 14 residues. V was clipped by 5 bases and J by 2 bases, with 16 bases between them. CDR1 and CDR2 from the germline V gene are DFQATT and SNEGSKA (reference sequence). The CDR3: CSAHGLRDPYEQYF. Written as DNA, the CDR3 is TGCAGTGCTCATGGGCTAAGGGACCCCTACGAGCAGTACTTC.

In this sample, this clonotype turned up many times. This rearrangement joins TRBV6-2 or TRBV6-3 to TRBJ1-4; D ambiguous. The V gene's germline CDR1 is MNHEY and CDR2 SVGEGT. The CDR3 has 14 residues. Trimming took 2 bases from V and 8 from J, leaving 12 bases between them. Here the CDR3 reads CASSYGVSSEKLFF. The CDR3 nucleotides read TGTGCCAGCAGTTACGGGGTTAGTTCCGAAAAACTGTTTTTT.

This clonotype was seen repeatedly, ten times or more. The CDR3 region has the DNA TGTGCCATCAGTGAATTAGGAGGGGGCACTGAAGCTTTCTTT. It specifies CAISELGGGTEAFF. The chain carries TRBV10-3 and TRBJ1-1, with D possibly being TRBD1 (6 bases). This CDR3 has 14 residues. Deletions cut 3 bases from V and 4 bases from J, with 12 bases between. Germline V CDR1 and CDR2: ENHRY, SYGVKD.

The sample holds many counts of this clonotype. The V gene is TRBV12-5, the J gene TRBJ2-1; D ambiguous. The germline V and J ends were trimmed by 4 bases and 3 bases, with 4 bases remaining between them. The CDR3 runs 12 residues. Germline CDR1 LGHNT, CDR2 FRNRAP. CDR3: CASGWGYNEQFF. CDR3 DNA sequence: TGTGCTAGTGGTTGGGGCTACAATGAGCAGTTCTTC.

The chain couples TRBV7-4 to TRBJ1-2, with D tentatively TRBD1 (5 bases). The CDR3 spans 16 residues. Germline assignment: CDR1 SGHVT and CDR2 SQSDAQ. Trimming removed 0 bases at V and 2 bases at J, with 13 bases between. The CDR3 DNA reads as TGTGCCAGCAGCTTAGCAGAACAGGCTGTGAACTATGGCTACACCTTC. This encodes CASSLAEQAVNYGYTF. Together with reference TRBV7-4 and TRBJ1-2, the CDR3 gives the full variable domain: GAGVSQSPRYKVAKRGRDVALRCDSISGHVTLYWYRQTLGQGSEVLTYSQSDAQRDKSGRPSGRFSAERPERSVSTLKIQRTEQGDSAVYLCASSLAEQAVNYGYTFGSGTRLTVV.

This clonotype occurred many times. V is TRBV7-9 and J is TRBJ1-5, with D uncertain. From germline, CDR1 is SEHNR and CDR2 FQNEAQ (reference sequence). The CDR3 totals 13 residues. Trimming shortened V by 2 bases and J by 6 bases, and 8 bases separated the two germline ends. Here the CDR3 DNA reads TGTGCCAGCAGCTTACGTAGTGGTCAGCCCCAGCATTTT. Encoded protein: CASSLRSGQPQHF.

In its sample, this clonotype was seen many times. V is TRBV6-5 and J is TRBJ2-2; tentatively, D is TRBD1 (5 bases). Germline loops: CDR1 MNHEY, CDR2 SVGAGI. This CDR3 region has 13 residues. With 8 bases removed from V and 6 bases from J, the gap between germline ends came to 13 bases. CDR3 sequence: CASASRASGELFF. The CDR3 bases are TGTGCCAGCGCGTCCAGGGCGTCCGGGGAGCTGTTTTTT.

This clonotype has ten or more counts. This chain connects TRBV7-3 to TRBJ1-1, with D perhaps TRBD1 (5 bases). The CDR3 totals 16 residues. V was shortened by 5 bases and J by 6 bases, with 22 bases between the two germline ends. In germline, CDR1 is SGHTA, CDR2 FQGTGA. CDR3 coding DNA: TGTGCCAGCAGCCCCACTGGTTGGGGGTCTAGCCCTGAAGCTTTCTTT. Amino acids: CASSPTGWGSSPEAFF.

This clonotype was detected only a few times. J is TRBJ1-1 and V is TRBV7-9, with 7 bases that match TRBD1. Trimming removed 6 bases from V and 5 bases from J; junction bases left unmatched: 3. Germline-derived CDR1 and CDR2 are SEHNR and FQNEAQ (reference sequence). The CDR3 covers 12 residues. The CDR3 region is CASSQQGTEAFF. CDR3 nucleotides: TGTGCCAGCAGTCAACAGGGGACTGAAGCTTTCTTT.

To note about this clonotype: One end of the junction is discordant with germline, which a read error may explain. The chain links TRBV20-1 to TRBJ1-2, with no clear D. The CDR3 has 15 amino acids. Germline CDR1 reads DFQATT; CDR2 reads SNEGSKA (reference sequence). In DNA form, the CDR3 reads TGCAGTGCTAGAGATGATCTGCGATCCGGCTATGGATACAACTTC. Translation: CSARDDLRSGYGYNF.

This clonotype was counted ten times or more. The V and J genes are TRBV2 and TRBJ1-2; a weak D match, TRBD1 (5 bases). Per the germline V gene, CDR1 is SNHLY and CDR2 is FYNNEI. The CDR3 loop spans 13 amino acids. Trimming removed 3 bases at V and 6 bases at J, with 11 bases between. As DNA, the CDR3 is TGTGCCAGCAGTGAGGCGGGGGAAAATGGCTACACCTTC. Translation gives CASSEAGENGYTF.

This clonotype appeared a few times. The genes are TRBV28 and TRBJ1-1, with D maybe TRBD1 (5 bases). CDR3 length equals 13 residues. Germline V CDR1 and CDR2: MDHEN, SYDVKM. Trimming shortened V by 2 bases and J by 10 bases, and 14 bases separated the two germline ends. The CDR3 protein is CASSLPEDIAAFF. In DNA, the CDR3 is TGTGCCAGCAGTTTACCAGAGGACATTGCAGCTTTCTTT.

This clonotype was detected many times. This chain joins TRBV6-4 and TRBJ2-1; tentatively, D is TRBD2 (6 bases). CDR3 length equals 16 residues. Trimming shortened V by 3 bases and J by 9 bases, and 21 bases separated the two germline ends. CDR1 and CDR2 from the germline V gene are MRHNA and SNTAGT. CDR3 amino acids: CASSELASSSVGEQFF. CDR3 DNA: TGTGCCAGCAGTGAACTAGCTAGTAGTAGCGTTGGTGAGCAGTTCTTC.

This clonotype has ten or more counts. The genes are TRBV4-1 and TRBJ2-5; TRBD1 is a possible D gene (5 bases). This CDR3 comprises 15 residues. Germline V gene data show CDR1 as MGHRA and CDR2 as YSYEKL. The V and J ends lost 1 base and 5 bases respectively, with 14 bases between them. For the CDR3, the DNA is TGCGCCAGCAGCCAAGGAAGGACACCCCAGGAGACCCAGTACTTC. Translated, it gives CASSQGRTPQETQYF.

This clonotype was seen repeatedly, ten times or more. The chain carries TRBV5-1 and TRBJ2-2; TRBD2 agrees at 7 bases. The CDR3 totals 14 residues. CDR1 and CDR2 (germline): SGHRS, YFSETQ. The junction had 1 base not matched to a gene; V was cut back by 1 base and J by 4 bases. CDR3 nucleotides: TGCGCCAGCAGCTTGCCGGGGGGCACCGGGGAGCTGTTTTTT. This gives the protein CASSLPGGTGELFF.

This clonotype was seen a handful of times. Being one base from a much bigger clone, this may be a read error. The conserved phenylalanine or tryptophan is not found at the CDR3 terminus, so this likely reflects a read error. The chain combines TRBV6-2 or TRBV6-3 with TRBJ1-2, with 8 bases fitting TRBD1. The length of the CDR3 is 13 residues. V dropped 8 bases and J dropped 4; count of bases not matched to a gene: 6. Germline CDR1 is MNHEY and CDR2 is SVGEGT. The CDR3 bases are TGTGCCAGCTCCGGGACAGGTCTCTATGGCTACACCGTC. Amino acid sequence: CASSGTGLYGYTV.

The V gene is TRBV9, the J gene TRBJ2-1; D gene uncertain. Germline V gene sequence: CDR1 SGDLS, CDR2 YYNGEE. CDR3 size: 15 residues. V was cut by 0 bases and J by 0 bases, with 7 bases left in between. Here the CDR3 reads CASSVEISSYNEQFF. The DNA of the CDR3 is TGTGCCAGCAGCGTAGAAATCAGCTCCTACAATGAGCAGTTCTTC.

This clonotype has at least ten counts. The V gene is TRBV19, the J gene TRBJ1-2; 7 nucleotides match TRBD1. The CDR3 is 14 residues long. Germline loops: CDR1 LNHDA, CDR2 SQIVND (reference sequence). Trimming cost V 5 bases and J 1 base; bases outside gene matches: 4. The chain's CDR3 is CASSRRDSNYGYTF. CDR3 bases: TGTGCCAGTAGTCGCCGGGACAGTAACTATGGCTACACCTTC. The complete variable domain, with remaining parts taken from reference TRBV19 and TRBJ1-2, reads DGGITQSPKYLFRKEGQNVTLSCEQNLNHDAMYWYRQDPGQGLRLIYYSQIVNDFQKGDIAEGYSVSREKKESFPLTVTSAQKNPTAFYLCASSRRDSNYGYTFGSGTRLTVV.

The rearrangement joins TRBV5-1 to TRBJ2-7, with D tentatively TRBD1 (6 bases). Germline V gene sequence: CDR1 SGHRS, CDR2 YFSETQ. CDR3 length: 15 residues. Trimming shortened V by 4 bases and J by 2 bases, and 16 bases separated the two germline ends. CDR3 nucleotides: TGCGCCAGCAGCGCCGGGACACTTAACACCTACGAGCAGTACTTC. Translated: CASSAGTLNTYEQYF.

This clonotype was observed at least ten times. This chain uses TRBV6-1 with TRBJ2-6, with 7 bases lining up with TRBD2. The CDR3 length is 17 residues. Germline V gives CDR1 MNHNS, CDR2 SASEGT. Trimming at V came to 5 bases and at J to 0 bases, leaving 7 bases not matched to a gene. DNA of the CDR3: TGTGCCAGCAGTTTAAAAGGGACTAACTCTGGGGCCAACGTCCTGACTTTC. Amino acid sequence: CASSLKGTNSGANVLTF.

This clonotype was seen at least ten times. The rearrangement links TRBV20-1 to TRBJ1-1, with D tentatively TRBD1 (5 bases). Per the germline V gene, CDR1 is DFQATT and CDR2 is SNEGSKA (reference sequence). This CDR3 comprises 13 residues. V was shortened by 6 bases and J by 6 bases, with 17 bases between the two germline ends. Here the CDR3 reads CSAATPGYPEAFF. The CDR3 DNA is TGCAGTGCCGCTACTCCAGGGTATCCTGAAGCTTTCTTT.

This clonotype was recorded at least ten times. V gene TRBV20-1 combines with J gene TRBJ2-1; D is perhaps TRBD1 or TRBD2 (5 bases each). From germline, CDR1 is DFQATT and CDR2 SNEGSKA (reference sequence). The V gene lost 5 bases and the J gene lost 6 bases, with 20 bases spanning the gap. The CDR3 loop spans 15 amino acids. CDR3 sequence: CSAQKRDGLSNEQFF. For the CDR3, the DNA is TGCAGTGCTCAGAAAAGGGACGGACTCTCCAATGAGCAGTTCTTC.

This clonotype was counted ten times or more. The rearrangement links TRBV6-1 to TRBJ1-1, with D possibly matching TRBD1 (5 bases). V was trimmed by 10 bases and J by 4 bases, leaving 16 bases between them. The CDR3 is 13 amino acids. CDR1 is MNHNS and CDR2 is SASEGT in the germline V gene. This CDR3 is CAIRRAGTTEAFF. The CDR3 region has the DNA TGTGCCATCCGCCGGGCGGGGACCACTGAAGCTTTCTTT.

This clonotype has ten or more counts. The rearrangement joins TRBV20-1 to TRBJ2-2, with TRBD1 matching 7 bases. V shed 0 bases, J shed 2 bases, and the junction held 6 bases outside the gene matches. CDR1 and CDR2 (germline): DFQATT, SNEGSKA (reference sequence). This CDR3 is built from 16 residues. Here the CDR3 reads CSARDLRDRNTGELFF. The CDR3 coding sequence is TGCAGTGCTAGAGATCTAAGGGACAGAAACACCGGGGAGCTGTTTTTT.

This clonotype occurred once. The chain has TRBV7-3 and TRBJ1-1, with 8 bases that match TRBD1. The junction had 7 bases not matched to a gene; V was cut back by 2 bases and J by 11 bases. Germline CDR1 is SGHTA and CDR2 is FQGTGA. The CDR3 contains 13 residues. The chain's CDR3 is CASSLDGRGHAFF. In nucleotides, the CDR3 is TGTGCCAGCAGCTTAGATGGCAGGGGGCATGCTTTCTTT.